This is a list of T cell receptor beta chains from one sample in a study of shared clonotypes between healthy human individuals. Generated by immunoSEQ multiplex PCR, the TCRdb table keeps only in-frame clones and is missing some. The table has roughly 890,000 clones, more than 85% seen once. The sequencing sample was made of naive CD8+ T cells sorted from blood. The receptors derive from a man younger than 40 in good health. The CDR3 runs from the conserved cysteine through the conserved F or W. The order of the fields is V gene, clone size, D gene, J gene, CDR3 DNA, CDR3 protein. The D gene is left open where the match is weak. A row's size may be missing; if present it is once, few, many or a size class.

TRBV11-2,-,-,TRBJ1-5,TGTGCCAGCAGCTTAAGCCTGTCTAGCAATCAGCCCCAGCATTTT,CASSLSLSSNQPQHF
TRBV7-8,-,-,TRBJ2-7,TGTGCCAGCAGCTTACAACAGGGCTACGAGCAGTACTTC,CASSLQQGYEQYF
TRBV7-9,-,TRBD2,TRBJ2-2,TGTGCCAGCAGCTTGCTTAGCGGGAGGGCCGACACCGGGGAGCTGTTTTTT,CASSLLSGRADTGELFF
TRBV29-1,-,TRBD1,TRBJ1-4,TGCAGCGTTGTAGTTCCGGGACAGGGAACGGCTAATGAAAAACTGTTTTTT,CSVVVPGQGTANEKLFF
TRBV4-1,-,TRBD2,TRBJ2-1,TGCGCCAGCAGCCAAGCTAGCGGGTACTCCTACAATGAGCAGTTCTTC,CASSQASGYSYNEQFF
TRBV14,-,-,TRBJ2-3,TGTGCCAGCAGCAAGCGGCCTAGCACAGATACGCAGTATTTT,CASSKRPSTDTQYF
TRBV4-2,-,-,TRBJ2-1,TGTGCCAGCAGCCAAGAGCGGGATATGTACAATGAGCAGTTCTTC,CASSQERDMYNEQFF
TRBV7-3,-,TRBD2,TRBJ2-1,TGTGCCAGCAGCCCCGGGACTAGCCCGAATTTCGATGAGCAGTTCTTC,CASSPGTSPNFDEQFF
TRBV7-6,-,-,TRBJ2-2,TGTGCCAGCAGGCGGGATACCGACACCGGGGAGCTGTTTTTT,CASRRDTDTGELFF
TRBV7-9,few,TRBD1,TRBJ1-2,TGTGCCAGCAGCCCTCCCCGGGACAGGAATGGCTACACCTTC,CASSPPRDRNGYTF
TRBV19,-,-,TRBJ2-2,TGTGCCAGTAGCTTCGTCCACCCGGCTACGGGTCTGTCGACCGGGGAGCTGTTTTTT,CASSFVHPATGLSTGELFF
TRBV10-2,-,-,TRBJ2-6,TGCGCCAGCAGTGGATACGATGGAGGGGCCAACGTCCTGACTTTC,CASSGYDGGANVLTF
TRBV28,-,TRBD2,TRBJ2-4,TGTGCCAGCAGTTTACCGGGACTAGCGGGAAACATTCAGTACTTC,CASSLPGLAGNIQYF
TRBV4-1,-,TRBD1,TRBJ2-7,TGCGCCAGCAGCCAAGTGGGACAGGGAGCCTACGAGCAGTACTTC,CASSQVGQGAYEQYF
TRBV7-9,-,TRBD1,TRBJ1-1,TGTGCCAGCAGCTTGGGACAGGGGAAGAACACTGAAGCTTTCTTT,CASSLGQGKNTEAFF
TRBV7-9,-,-,TRBJ1-1,TGTGCCAGCAGCCAATCACTGAACACTGAAGCTTTCTTT,CASSQSLNTEAFF
TRBV14,-,-,TRBJ2-7,TGTGCCAGCAGCCAATACAGCGGTTCCAACGAGCAGTACTTC,CASSQYSGSNEQYF
TRBV5-1,-,-,TRBJ2-7,TGCGCCAGCAGCTTGGCCGGCGGACCCTACGAGCAGTACTTC,CASSLAGGPYEQYF
TRBV29-1,few,-,TRBJ2-7,TGCAGCGTTGAAGATTCGGCCTACGAGCAGTACTTC,CSVEDSAYEQYF
TRBV29-1,-,-,TRBJ2-1,TGCAGCGTTGAGGGACGGCAGAATGAGCAGTTCTTC,CSVEGRQNEQFF
TRBV7-7,-,TRBD2,TRBJ2-1,TGTGCCAGCAGTCTAGGGACTAGCGGATACAATGAGCAGTTCTTC,CASSLGTSGYNEQFF
TRBV4-1,-,-,TRBJ2-3,TGCGCCAGCAGCCAAGCTAGGGGTAGCACAGATACGCAGTATTTT,CASSQARGSTDTQYF
TRBV27,-,TRBD1,TRBJ2-7,TGTGCCAGCAGTCCTACGACAGGGGGATATTACGAGCAGTACTTC,CASSPTTGGYYEQYF
TRBV7-9,-,-,TRBJ2-5,TGTGCCAGCAGCTCGAAGCGCGGGGCAGGGAGGCAAGAGACCCAGTACTTC,CASSSKRGAGRQETQYF
TRBV19,once,-,TRBJ2-5,TGTGCCAGTAGTTCCGGGACAAGCCCTCGAGAGACCCAGTACTTC,CASSSGTSPRETQYF
TRBV27,-,-,TRBJ1-5,TGTGCCAGCACTTCGTCAGGGTATAATCAGCCCCAGCATTTT,CASTSSGYNQPQHF
TRBV7-9,-,TRBD1,TRBJ1-2,TGTGCCAGCAGCTCCCCTACGACAGGGTTTAACTATGGCTACACCTTC,CASSSPTTGFNYGYTF
TRBV7-9,-,-,TRBJ2-4,TGTGCCAGCAGCGGACGGGTCGGGGGCTTGGCCAAAAACATTCAGTACTTC,CASSGRVGGLAKNIQYF
TRBV7-9,-,-,TRBJ2-7,TGTGCCAGCAGCTCCCAATTGAGCTCCTACGAGCAGTACTTC,CASSSQLSSYEQYF
TRBV11-3,-,TRBD2,TRBJ2-1,TGTGCCAGCAGCCCTCGTGGGACTAGCGGGAGCGGTGAGCAGTTCTTC,CASSPRGTSGSGEQFF
TRBV9,-,TRBD1,TRBJ1-2,TGTGCCAGCAGCGTAGACCCCGGGACAGACTATGGCTACACCTTC,CASSVDPGTDYGYTF
TRBV29-1,-,-,TRBJ1-2,TGCAGCGTTGAGCCCCACGGGGGCGACGGCTACACCTTC,CSVEPHGGDGYTF
TRBV5-1,-,TRBD2,TRBJ2-1,TGCGCCAGCAGCTTGGAGACTAGCGGGGGGACCAATGAGCAGTTCTTC,CASSLETSGGTNEQFF
TRBV15,-,-,TRBJ1-5,TGTGCCACCAGCAGAGATGGCGACAGCGATCAGCCCCAGCATTTT,CATSRDGDSDQPQHF
TRBV10-3,-,-,TRBJ2-1,TGTGCCATCACGGACAGAAACAATGAGCAGTTCTTC,CAITDRNNEQFF
TRBV29-1,-,-,TRBJ2-2,TGCAGCGTTGAAGGGGGGGCATCGGCCACCGGGGAGCTGTTTTTT,CSVEGGASATGELFF
TRBV7-9,-,-,TRBJ2-1,TGTGCCAGCAGTCACACACGGGGGTACAATGAGCAGTTCTTC,CASSHTRGYNEQFF
TRBV4-1,-,TRBD1,TRBJ2-7,TGCGCCAGCAGCCACCTCGGGACAGACACCTACGAGCAGTACTTC,CASSHLGTDTYEQYF
TRBV6-1,-,TRBD2,TRBJ2-1,TGTGCCAGCAGTGAAGTTATTATCACGGGAGGGCCGGGCAATGAGCAGTTCTTC,CASSEVIITGGPGNEQFF
TRBV9,-,-,TRBJ2-2,TGTGCCAGCAGCGACGCTTGGACCCTTGAGACCGGGGAGCTGTTTTTT,CASSDAWTLETGELFF
TRBV4-1,few,-,TRBJ2-7,TGCGCCAGCAGCCAAGGAGGAACAGGTCTCGAGCAGTACTTC,CASSQGGTGLEQYF
TRBV4-1,-,-,TRBJ2-7,TGCGCCAGCAGCCACGGGCGCCCCGCTGACGAGCAGTACTTC,CASSHGRPADEQYF
TRBV7-2,-,-,TRBJ2-7,TGTGCCAGCAGCTCGTGGGGGGACAGCTCCGACGAGCAGTACTTC,CASSSWGDSSDEQYF
TRBV7-9,-,TRBD2,TRBJ2-7,TGTGCCAGCAACGGACTAGACGCCTACGAGCAGTACTTC,CASNGLDAYEQYF
TRBV6-5,once,-,TRBJ1-1,TGTGCCAGCAGCCCCCGGGCGGGATTGAACACTGAAGCTTTCTTT,CASSPRAGLNTEAFF
TRBV6-1,-,TRBD2,TRBJ2-6,TGTGCCAGCAGTGAGAAGCGGGAGGCTGGGGCCAACGTCCTGACTTTC,CASSEKREAGANVLTF
TRBV20-1,-,-,TRBJ2-2,TGCAGTGCTAGAGTGGCCGGGGAGCTGTTTTTT,CSARVAGELFF
TRBV28,-,TRBD2,TRBJ2-1,TGTGCCAGCAGTTTGAAGCGGGAGGTTGAAGATGAGCAGTTCTTC,CASSLKREVEDEQFF
TRBV7-6,-,-,TRBJ2-3,TGTGCCAGCAGCGTCAATCCTTCTAGCACAGATACGCAGTATTTT,CASSVNPSSTDTQYF
TRBV7-8,-,-,TRBJ2-5,TGTGCCAGCAGTAGGAAGGCAGGGGAAAGAGAGACCCAGTACTTC,CASSRKAGERETQYF
TRBV27,-,-,TRBJ1-5,TGTGCCAGCAGTTCCTACCATGATTCCCAGAAAAATCAGCCCCAGCATTTT,CASSSYHDSQKNQPQHF
TRBV28,-,-,TRBJ1-2,TGTGCCAGCAGTTTACAGGGGTGGCAAGGCTACACCTTC,CASSLQGWQGYTF
TRBV7-9,-,-,TRBJ1-1,TGTGCCAGCCAAAAGGTAATGAACACTGAAGCTTTCTTT,CASQKVMNTEAFF
TRBV4-3,once,TRBD2,TRBJ2-1,TGCGCCAGCAGCCAAGATCTGGGGCAGGGACCCGGGACTAGCGTCCACAATGAGCAGTTCTTC,CASSQDLGQGPGTSVHNEQFF
TRBV28,-,TRBD1,TRBJ2-7,TGTGCCAGCAGTTCCATAATAGGACAGGCACCTGAAGAGCAGTACTTC,CASSSIIGQAPEEQYF